This T cell receptor (beta chain) comes out of a study of T cell responses to AZD1222 COVID-19 vaccine. The V gene's germline CDR1 is LNHDA and CDR2 SQIVND (reference sequence). The CDR3 has 16 residues. Trimming stripped 4 bases from V and 6 bases from J, with 19 bases between. Comments on this clone: Its antigen is not known.

Clones were read by immunoSEQ multiplex PCR, and TCRdb kept only the in-frame ones, dropping some. The sample has roughly 55,000 clones, about 90% seen once; the top ten hold just under 2%. Study-level findings and limits: Breadth and depth of Spike-specific TCRs rose after two AZD1222 doses. Donors were chiefly white British, with a greater number of females, and clonal diversity was perhaps underestimated.

This specimen consisted of peripheral blood, obtained on day 0 of AZD1222 vaccination. The source of this sequence is an adult in good health. The rearrangement uses TRBV19 and TRBJ2-1, with D possibly being TRBD1 (6 bases). CDR3 in DNA: TGTGCCAGTAGTAGAACCGAGGGGCAGGGGTCCAATGAGCAGTTCTTC. Translating gives CASSRTEGQGSNEQFF.